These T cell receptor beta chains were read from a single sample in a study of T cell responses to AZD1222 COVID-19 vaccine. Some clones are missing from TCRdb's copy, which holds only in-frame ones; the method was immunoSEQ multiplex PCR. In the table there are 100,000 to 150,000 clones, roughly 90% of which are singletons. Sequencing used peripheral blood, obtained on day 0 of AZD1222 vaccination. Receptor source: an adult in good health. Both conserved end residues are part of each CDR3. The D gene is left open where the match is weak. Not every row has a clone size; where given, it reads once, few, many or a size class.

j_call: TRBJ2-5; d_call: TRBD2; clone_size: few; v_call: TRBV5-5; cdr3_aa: CASSLRFASGSIIQETQYF; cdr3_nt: TGTGCCAGCAGCTTGCGCTTTGCTAGCGGGTCCATTATTCAAGAGACCCAGTACTTC
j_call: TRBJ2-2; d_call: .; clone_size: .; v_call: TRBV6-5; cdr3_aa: CASSYQGPNTGELFF; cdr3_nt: TGTGCCAGCAGTTACCAGGGGCCGAACACCGGGGAGCTGTTTTTT
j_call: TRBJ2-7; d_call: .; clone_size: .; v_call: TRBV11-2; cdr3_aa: CASSLGTGIILWEQYF; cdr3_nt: TGTGCCAGCAGCTTGGGAACAGGAATCATCCTGTGGGAGCAGTACTTC
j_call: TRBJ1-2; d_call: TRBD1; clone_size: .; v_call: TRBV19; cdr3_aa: CASSITTGGYGYTF; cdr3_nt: TGTGCCAGTAGTATAACGACAGGGGGCTATGGCTACACCTTC
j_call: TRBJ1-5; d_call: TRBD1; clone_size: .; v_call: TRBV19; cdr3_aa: CASTPTGGDRGAQSNQPQHF; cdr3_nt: TGTGCCAGTACCCCAACGGGCGGGGACAGGGGGGCGCAGAGCAATCAGCCCCAGCATTTT
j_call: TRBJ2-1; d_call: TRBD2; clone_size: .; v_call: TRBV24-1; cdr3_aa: CATSDFGGVNEQFF; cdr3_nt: TGTGCCACCAGTGATTTTGGGGGGGTTAATGAGCAGTTCTTC
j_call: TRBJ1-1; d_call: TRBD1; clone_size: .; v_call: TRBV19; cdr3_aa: CASKKTGGGTEAFF; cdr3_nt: TGTGCCAGTAAAAAGACAGGGGGAGGAACTGAAGCTTTCTTT
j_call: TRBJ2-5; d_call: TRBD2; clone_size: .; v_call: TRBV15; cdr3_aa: CATQQTVAGGGETQYF; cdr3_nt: TGTGCCACGCAACAGACTGTAGCGGGAGGGGGAGAGACCCAGTACTTC
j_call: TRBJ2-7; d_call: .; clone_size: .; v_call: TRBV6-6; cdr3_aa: CASSYLAGGEQYF; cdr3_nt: TGTGCCAGCAGTTACCTGGCAGGGGGGGAGCAGTACTTC
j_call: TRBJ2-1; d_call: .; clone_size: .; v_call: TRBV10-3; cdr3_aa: CAISGTTGEQFF; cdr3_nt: TGTGCCATCAGTGGGACTACGGGTGAGCAGTTCTTC
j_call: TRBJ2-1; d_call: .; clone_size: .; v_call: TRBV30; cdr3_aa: CAWSAAVLGFF; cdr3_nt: TGTGCCTGGAGTGCTGCGGTTCTCGGGTTCTTC
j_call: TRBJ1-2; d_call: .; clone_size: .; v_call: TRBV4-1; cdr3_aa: CASSHFGQNYGYTF; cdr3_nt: TGCGCCAGCAGCCACTTCGGACAGAACTATGGCTACACCTTC
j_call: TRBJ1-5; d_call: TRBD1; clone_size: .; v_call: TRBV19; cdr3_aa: CASSPTGGAGDQPQHF; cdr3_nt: TGTGCCAGTAGCCCTACAGGGGGCGCGGGGGATCAGCCCCAGCATTTT
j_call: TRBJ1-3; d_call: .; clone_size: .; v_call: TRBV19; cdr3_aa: CASSNRFRSGNTIYF; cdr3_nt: TGTGCCAGTAGCAATCGGTTCCGCTCTGGAAACACCATATATTTT
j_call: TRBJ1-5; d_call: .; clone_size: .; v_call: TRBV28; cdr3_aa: CASSLSLGQPQHF; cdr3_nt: TGTGCCAGCAGTTTAAGTTTAGGTCAGCCCCAGCATTTT
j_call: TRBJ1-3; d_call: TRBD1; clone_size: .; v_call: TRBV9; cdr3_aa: CASSVEGGPNTIYF; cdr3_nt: TGTGCCAGCAGCGTAGAAGGGGGCCCGAACACCATATATTTT
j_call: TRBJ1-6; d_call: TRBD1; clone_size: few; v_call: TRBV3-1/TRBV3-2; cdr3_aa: CASSRQQGNSPLHF; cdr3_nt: TGTGCCAGCAGCCGCCAACAGGGGAATTCACCCCTCCACTTT
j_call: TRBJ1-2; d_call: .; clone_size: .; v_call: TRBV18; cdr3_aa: CASSPPGRAHYGYTF; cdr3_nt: TGTGCCAGCTCACCACCAGGACGGGCACACTATGGCTACACCTTC
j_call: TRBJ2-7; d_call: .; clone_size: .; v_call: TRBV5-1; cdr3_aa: CASSLLSSYEQYF; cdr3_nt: TGCGCCAGCAGCTTGCTCAGCTCCTACGAGCAGTACTTC
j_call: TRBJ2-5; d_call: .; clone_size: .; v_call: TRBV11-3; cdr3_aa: CASSLQGHQETQYF; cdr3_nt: TGTGCCAGCAGCTTACAGGGTCACCAAGAGACCCAGTACTTC
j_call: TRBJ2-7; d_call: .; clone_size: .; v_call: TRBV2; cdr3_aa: CASRPPWGYEQYF; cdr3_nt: TGTGCCAGCAGACCCCCTTGGGGCTACGAGCAGTACTTC
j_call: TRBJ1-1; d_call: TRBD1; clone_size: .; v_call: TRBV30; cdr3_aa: CASRAQGITEAFF; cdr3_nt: TGTGCCTCCCGGGCACAGGGGATCACTGAAGCTTTCTTT
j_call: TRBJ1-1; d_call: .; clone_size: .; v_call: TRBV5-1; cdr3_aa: CASSNGRNTEAFF; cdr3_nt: TGCGCCAGCAGCAACGGCAGGAACACTGAAGCTTTCTTT
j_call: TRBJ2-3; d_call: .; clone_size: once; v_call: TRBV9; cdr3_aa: CASSVQALPLGSTDTQYF; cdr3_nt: TGTGCCAGCAGCGTACAGGCCCTCCCTCTCGGTAGCACAGATACGCAGTATTTT
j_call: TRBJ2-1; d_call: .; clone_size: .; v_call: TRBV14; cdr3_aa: CASDIEVYNEQFF; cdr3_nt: TGTGCCAGCGATATAGAGGTGTACAATGAGCAGTTCTTC
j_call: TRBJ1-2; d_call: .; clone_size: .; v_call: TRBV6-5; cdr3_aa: CASTWGIAGYTF; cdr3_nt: TGTGCCAGCACTTGGGGGATCGCTGGCTACACCTTC
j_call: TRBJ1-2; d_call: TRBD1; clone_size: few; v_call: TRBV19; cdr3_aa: CASSMAGGRYTF; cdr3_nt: TGTGCCAGTAGTATGGCAGGGGGCCGCTACACCTTC
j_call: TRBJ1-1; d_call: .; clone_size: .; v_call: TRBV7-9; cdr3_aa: CASSKRQDRTEAFF; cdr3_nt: TGTGCCAGCAGCAAGAGACAGGACCGCACTGAAGCTTTCTTT
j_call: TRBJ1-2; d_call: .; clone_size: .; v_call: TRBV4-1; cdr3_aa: CASSQGGQRYGYTF; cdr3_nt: TGCGCCAGCAGCCAAGGGGGGCAGAGGTATGGCTACACCTTC
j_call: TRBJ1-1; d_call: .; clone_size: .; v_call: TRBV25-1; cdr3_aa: CASSELGQRITEAFF; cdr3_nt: TGTGCCAGCAGTGAATTAGGACAGAGAATCACTGAAGCTTTCTTT
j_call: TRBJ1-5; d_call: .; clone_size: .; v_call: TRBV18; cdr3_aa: CASSSEGSGQPQHF; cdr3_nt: TGTGCCAGCTCATCCGAGGGAAGTGGTCAGCCCCAGCATTTT
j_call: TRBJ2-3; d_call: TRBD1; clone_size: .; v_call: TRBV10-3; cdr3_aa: CAISEDRGYDTQYF; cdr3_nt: TGTGCCATCAGTGAGGACAGGGGGTACGATACGCAGTATTTT